The 9 T cell receptor beta chains presented below share a single source sample, sequenced in a study of blood T cell repertoires in COVID-19. Sequencing was performed with immunoSEQ multiplex PCR; in TCRdb, only in-frame clones are kept and a portion is missing. In the table there are just over 250,000 clones, around nine tenths of which are singletons. The sample comprised peripheral blood. The receptors were sampled from a man aged 40-50 years who had recovered from COVID-19.

The V gene is TRBV3-1 (or the pseudogene TRBV3-2), the J gene TRBJ2-7; 7 bases fit TRBD2. J gave up 5 bases and V 1 base, and 8 bases lay outside the gene matches. The CDR3 totals 15 residues. Germline lookup yields CDR1 LGHDT and CDR2 YNNKEL (reference sequence). CDR3 in amino acids: CASSQVGRARNEQYF. The CDR3 nucleotides read TGTGCCAGCAGCCAAGTTGGGAGGGCCAGAAACGAGCAGTACTTC.

This sequence joins TRBV15 and TRBJ1-5; D unclear. The CDR3 consists of 14 residues. Germline-derived CDR1 and CDR2 are LNHNV and YYDKDF (reference sequence). V gave up 5 bases and J gave up 4 bases, with 12 bases separating them. DNA for the CDR3: TGTGCCACCAGCGAGGGTCGGCCAAATCAGCCCCAGCATTTT. Translation: CATSEGRPNQPQHF.

V and J are TRBV19 and TRBJ2-3; D is ambiguous. From germline, CDR1 is LNHDA and CDR2 SQIVND (reference sequence). The CDR3 is made up of 13 amino acids. Trimming left V 5 bases short and J 3 bases short, with 9 bases between. The CDR3 DNA reads as TGTGCCAGTAGTGACACGGTAACAGATACGCAGTATTTT. Translation: CASSDTVTDTQYF.

This sequence joins TRBV6-1 and TRBJ1-6, with TRBD1 matching 9 bases. Looked up from germline, CDR1 is MNHNS and CDR2 is SASEGT. V gave up 1 base and J gave up 11 bases; unmatched junction bases: 3. The length of the CDR3 is 14 residues. The CDR3 loop is CASSEGTGATPLHF. CDR3 bases: TGTGCCAGCAGTGAAGGGACAGGGGCGACACCCCTCCACTTT.

The chain uses TRBV4-3 and TRBJ1-1; D ambiguous. Trimming shortened V by 4 bases and J by 4 bases, and 16 bases separated the two germline ends. Per germline, CDR1 LGHNA and CDR2 YSLEER. This CDR3 comprises 15 residues. The CDR3 reads CASSPHPGEATEAFF. The CDR3 bases are TGCGCCAGCAGCCCTCACCCGGGAGAGGCCACTGAAGCTTTCTTT.

The CDR3 sequence is CASSLGQGIRYEQYF. CDR3 coding DNA: TGTGCCAGCAGTTTAGGACAGGGCATTAGGTACGAGCAGTACTTC. This chain joins TRBV28 and TRBJ2-7, with TRBD1 matching over 8 bases. Unmatched junction bases numbered 7, after V lost 2 bases and J lost 4 bases. The CDR3 runs to 15 residues. Germline CDR1 MDHEN, CDR2 SYDVKM.

CDR3 nucleotide sequence: TGTGCCAGCAGTTTTCAACAGGGGGCCTACGAGCAGTACTTC. Residues: CASSFQQGAYEQYF. The chain carries TRBV27 and TRBJ2-7; TRBD1 matches 8 bases. Germline V gives CDR1 MNHEY, CDR2 SMNVEV (reference sequence). This CDR3 has 14 residues. Trimming removed 3 bases from V and 2 bases from J; junction bases left unmatched: 3.

This clone was counted between two and nine times. The chain recombines TRBV29-1 with TRBJ1-1; 11 bases line up with TRBD1. Germline lookup yields CDR1 SQVTM and CDR2 ANQGSEA. CDR3 length: 15 amino acids. V gave up 7 bases and J gave up 1 base; unmatched junction bases: 8. CDR3 region: CSAAPGTGGNTEAFF. DNA for the CDR3: TGCAGCGCTGCACCGGGGACAGGGGGGAACACTGAAGCTTTCTTT. Using reference TRBV29-1 and TRBJ1-1 for the parts outside the CDR3, the full variable domain is SAVISQKPSRDICQRGTSLTIQCQVDSQVTMMFWYRQQPGQSLTLIATANQGSEATYESGFVIDKFPISRPNLTFSTLTVSNMSPEDSSIYLCSAAPGTGGNTEAFFGQGTRLTVV.

This chain links TRBV6-2 or TRBV6-3 with TRBJ2-7; 11 positions agree with TRBD2. Germline values: CDR1 MNHEY, CDR2 SVGEGT. J gave up 12 bases and V 0 bases, and 7 bases lay outside the gene matches. The CDR3 length is 14 residues. The CDR3 reads CASSYSRLAGPLYF. CDR3 nucleotide sequence: TGTGCCAGCAGTTACTCGAGACTAGCGGGACCCCTGTACTTC.